This T cell receptor (beta chain) stems from a study of T cell responses to AZD1222 COVID-19 vaccine. Here immunoSEQ multiplex PCR was the method, and the copy in TCRdb shows in-frame clones only, minus some. The sample includes roughly 160,000 clones, 90% of them seen just once. The CDR3 is 16 residues long. The ends lost 3 bases at V and 5 bases at J; junction bases unmatched: 12. Per the germline V gene, CDR1 is WSHSY and CDR2 is SAAADI. Worth noting for this clone: Antigen unknown.

Study observations and caveats: Across the whole spike, CD4 TCRs peaked at regions 160-218 and 743-854.

Material: peripheral blood, obtained on day 0 of AZD1222 vaccination. The source is an adult in good health. The V and J genes are TRBV10-2 and TRBJ2-5; 7 nucleotides match TRBD1. In DNA, the CDR3 is TGCGCCAGCAGTGAAAGAGACAGGGCCTCGGGGGAGACCCAGTACTTC. Its translation: CASSERDRASGETQYF.